A selection of T cell receptor beta chains follows, all from one sample in a study of radiotherapy plus CTLA-4 blockade in lung cancer. Here immunoSEQ multiplex PCR was the method, and the copy in TCRdb shows in-frame clones only, minus some. The sample has 80,000 to 100,000 clones; more than 75% are singletons. The input for sequencing was peripheral blood, taken from a patient treated with radiotherapy plus ipilimumab. These receptor sequences come from a human donor with non-small cell lung cancer who had a partial response to radiotherapy plus ipilimumab. The CDR3 runs from the conserved cysteine through the conserved F or W. A D gene is named only where the DNA matches it firmly. Part of the rows lack a size; the others show once, few, many or a class for expanded clones.

D: TRBD1
V: TRBV7-3
J: TRBJ2-3
size: NA
CDR3: CASSLRQGSDTQYF
DNA: TGTGCCAGCAGCTTAAGACAGGGTTCAGATACGCAGTATTTT

D: TRBD2
V: TRBV4-2
J: TRBJ2-7
size: NA
CDR3: CASSQDGRGPYEQYF
DNA: TGTGCCAGCAGCCAAGATGGGAGGGGTCCCTACGAGCAGTACTTC

D: NA
V: TRBV7-3
J: TRBJ2-2
size: few
CDR3: CASSLLGVGTGELFF
DNA: TGTGCCAGCAGCTTACTGGGAGTAGGAACCGGGGAGCTGTTTTTT

D: NA
V: TRBV28
J: TRBJ2-4
size: NA
CDR3: CASSLPPGLGDAKNIQYF
DNA: TGTGCCAGCAGTCTTCCTCCCGGATTGGGAGACGCCAAAAACATTCAGTACTTC

D: NA
V: TRBV29-1
J: TRBJ1-1
size: NA
CDR3: CITQISTGKGGRGLRTEAFF
DNA: TGCATCACCCAAATATCAACAGGGAAAGGTGGAAGAGGGTTGAGGACTGAAGCTTTCTTT

D: NA
V: TRBV19
J: TRBJ2-1
size: NA
CDR3: CASSISLDTYNEQFF
DNA: TGTGCCAGTAGTATTTCCCTGGACACCTACAATGAGCAGTTCTTC

D: NA
V: TRBV10-3
J: TRBJ1-5
size: few
CDR3: CASSQGNDQPQHF
DNA: TGTGCCTCTAGCCAGGGGAACGATCAGCCCCAGCATTTT

D: TRBD1
V: TRBV10-3
J: TRBJ1-5
size: NA
CDR3: CAISASAPGQLNQPQHF
DNA: TGTGCCATCAGTGCCAGCGCCCCGGGACAGCTTAATCAGCCCCAGCATTTT

D: NA
V: TRBV6-1
J: TRBJ1-5
size: few
CDR3: CASSDVGPSNQPQHF
DNA: TGTGCCAGCAGTGACGTGGGGCCTAGCAATCAGCCCCAGCATTTT

D: NA
V: TRBV6-5
J: TRBJ1-1
size: NA
CDR3: CASSRPGTEAFF
DNA: TGTGCCAGCAGCAGGCCTGGGACTGAAGCTTTCTTT

D: NA
V: TRBV11-3
J: TRBJ1-1
size: once
CDR3: CASSFRGTEAFF
DNA: TGTGCCAGCAGCTTTCGGGGGACTGAAGCTTTCTTT

D: TRBD1
V: TRBV19
J: TRBJ2-2
size: NA
CDR3: CASSGTGRAGELFF
DNA: TGTGCCAGTAGTGGGACAGGGAGGGCCGGGGAGCTGTTTTTT

D: TRBD2
V: TRBV9
J: TRBJ2-1
size: NA
CDR3: CASSVGGLAGYNEQFF
DNA: TGTGCCAGCAGCGTCGGCGGTCTAGCGGGCTACAATGAGCAGTTCTTC

D: TRBD1
V: TRBV5-5
J: TRBJ1-1
size: NA
CDR3: CASSLQGGVTGAEAFF
DNA: TGTGCCAGCAGCTTGCAGGGGGGAGTTACAGGGGCTGAAGCTTTCTTT

D: NA
V: TRBV30
J: TRBJ1-2
size: NA
CDR3: CAWSVSVAGGGYGYTF
DNA: TGTGCCTGGAGTGTGTCAGTGGCGGGAGGGGGCTATGGCTACACCTTC

D: NA
V: TRBV21-1
J: TRBJ2-4
size: NA
CDR3: CASSNPGQRLAKNIQYF
DNA: TGTGCCAGCAGCAATCCAGGTCAGCGGCTAGCCAAAAACATTCAGTACTTC

D: NA
V: TRBV7-8
J: TRBJ2-2
size: NA
CDR3: CAYWGINAGTGELFF
DNA: TGTGCTTACTGGGGGATAAATGCGGGGACCGGGGAGCTGTTTTTT

D: TRBD2
V: TRBV19
J: TRBJ2-1
size: NA
CDR3: CASSMSASGRVINEQFF
DNA: TGTGCCAGTAGTATGTCGGCTAGCGGGAGGGTTATCAATGAGCAGTTCTTC

D: TRBD2
V: TRBV6-5
J: TRBJ2-7
size: NA
CDR3: CASRHPDRGGSEQYF
DNA: TGTGCCAGCAGGCATCCCGACCGCGGGGGTTCCGAGCAGTACTTC

D: TRBD2
V: TRBV5-1
J: TRBJ2-2
size: NA
CDR3: CASRLERTSGNTGELFF
DNA: TGCGCCAGCAGGTTGGAGCGGACTAGCGGGAACACCGGGGAGCTGTTTTTT

D: TRBD1
V: TRBV29-1
J: TRBJ2-7
size: NA
CDR3: CSASGTGEGYEQYF
DNA: TGCAGCGCAAGCGGGACAGGGGAAGGCTACGAGCAGTACTTC

D: NA
V: TRBV29-1
J: TRBJ2-3
size: NA
CDR3: CSVEDLSGDTQYF
DNA: TGCAGCGTTGAAGATCTCAGCGGAGATACGCAGTATTTT

D: NA
V: TRBV28
J: TRBJ2-7
size: NA
CDR3: CASSLWGDKGGYEQYF
DNA: TGTGCCAGCAGTCTATGGGGGGACAAAGGCGGCTACGAGCAGTACTTC

D: TRBD2
V: TRBV23-1
J: TRBJ2-2
size: NA
CDR3: CASSRLAGGIAGELFF
DNA: TGCGCCAGCAGTCGCCTAGCGGGAGGAATTGCCGGGGAGCTGTTTTTT

D: NA
V: TRBV5-1
J: TRBJ2-3
size: once
CDR3: CASSEEGADTQYF
DNA: TGCGCCAGCAGCGAGGAGGGAGCAGATACGCAGTATTTT

D: TRBD1
V: TRBV10-3
J: TRBJ1-4
size: few
CDR3: CAISESTGGGEKLFF
DNA: TGTGCCATCAGTGAGTCAACAGGGGGAGGTGAAAAACTGTTTTTT

D: TRBD1
V: TRBV7-9
J: TRBJ2-7
size: NA
CDR3: CASSRPGQGLNEQYF
DNA: TGTGCCAGCAGCCGACCGGGACAGGGTCTCAACGAGCAGTACTTC

D: NA
V: TRBV18
J: TRBJ1-1
size: NA
CDR3: CASQPPDAGMNTEAFF
DNA: TGTGCCAGTCAACCACCAGATGCAGGGATGAACACTGAAGCTTTCTTT

D: NA
V: TRBV5-6
J: TRBJ1-1
size: few
CDR3: CASRGSGRTEAFF
DNA: TGTGCCAGCAGGGGATCAGGGCGTACTGAAGCTTTCTTT

D: NA
V: TRBV7-9
J: TRBJ1-1
size: NA
CDR3: CASSLRQVNTEAFF
DNA: TGTGCCAGCAGCTTACGACAGGTTAACACTGAAGCTTTCTTT

D: TRBD2
V: TRBV5-4
J: TRBJ2-7
size: once
CDR3: CASSLLFASGIYEQYF
DNA: TGTGCCAGCAGCTTGTTATTCGCTAGCGGCATTTACGAGCAGTACTTC

D: NA
V: TRBV27
J: TRBJ1-2
size: NA
CDR3: CASSFTPRESGGYTF
DNA: TGTGCCAGCAGTTTCACTCCCAGGGAATCGGGTGGCTACACCTTC

D: NA
V: TRBV27
J: TRBJ2-5
size: NA
CDR3: CASSSRGGETQYF
DNA: TGTGCCAGCAGTTCCAGGGGTGGGGAGACCCAGTACTTC

D: NA
V: TRBV30
J: TRBJ1-5
size: NA
CDR3: CAWSGLKGDLAQPQHF
DNA: TGTGCCTGGAGTGGCCTGAAGGGAGATTTGGCTCAGCCCCAGCATTTT

D: NA
V: TRBV6-6
J: TRBJ2-5
size: NA
CDR3: CASRRAEPQETQYF
DNA: TGTGCCAGCAGGAGGGCGGAACCCCAAGAGACCCAGTACTTC

D: NA
V: TRBV6-1
J: TRBJ2-7
size: NA
CDR3: CASSPQGISYEQYF
DNA: TGTGCCAGCAGTCCTCAGGGAATTTCCTACGAGCAGTACTTC